This T cell receptor beta chain came from a study of blood T cell repertoires in COVID-19. The CDR3 loop spans 16 amino acids. Germline V gives CDR1 SGHRS, CDR2 YFSETQ. V was pared by 3 bases and J by 4 bases, with 5 bases of the junction left unmatched. As processed by the authors: Reference gene primer amplification gave nucleated cell count estimates. Generated by immunoSEQ multiplex PCR, the TCRdb table keeps only in-frame clones and is missing some. That table is the source of V, J and clone size, and D and trimming were worked out from the DNA. The table has around 30,000 clones, 90% seen once. The V gene is TRBV5-1, the J gene TRBJ2-1, with TRBD2 matching 12 bases. This TCR was sampled from a man aged 80 or over with acute or convalescent COVID-19. The source material was peripheral blood. CDR3 DNA: TGCGCCAGCAGCTCGACCGGGACTAGCGGGTACAATGAGCAGTTCTTC. Translating gives CASSSTGTSGYNEQFF. Combining the CDR3 with reference TRBV5-1 and TRBJ2-1 gives the whole variable domain KAGVTQTPRYLIKTRGQQVTLSCSPISGHRSVSWYQQTPGQGLQFLFEYFSETQRNKGNFPGRFSGRQFSNSRSEMNVSTLELGDSALYLCASSSTGTSGYNEQFFGPGTRLTVL.